The clone carrying this TCR beta chain was seen many times. Its antigen is currently unknown. The sample is drawn from a study of CD8 T cells in ankylosing spondylitis. The study's findings and limits: Previous work reported some of these motif variants in the synovial fluid and blood of reactive arthritis. Roughly eight highly homologous variants formed a TCR beta motif that appeared characteristic of ankylosing spondylitis blood.

CDR1 is DFQATT and CDR2 is SNEGSKA in the germline V gene (reference sequence). The CDR3 is 16 amino acids. V lost 3 bases and J lost 2; bases outside the gene matches: 5. Quantitative 5'-RACE was performed with molecular barcodes, and it yielded the TCR beta libraries. A single record per CDR3 protein comes from TCRdb applying MiXCR to the 5' RACE reads. The sample contains around 320,000 distinct CDR3 sequences, around 20% of which appear only once. Sequencing was performed on blood, either unsorted or a sorted T cell fraction (not recorded which). V and J are TRBV20-1 and TRBJ2-1; 12 nucleotides match TRBD2. The TCR originated in a female donor with ankylosing spondylitis or in good health (not recorded which). CDR3 coding DNA: TGCAGTGCTAGGACTAGCGGGAGACCCCCCTACAATGAGCAGTTCTTC. Protein sequence: CSARTSGRPPYNEQFF.